These 30 T cell receptor beta chains came from one sample sequenced in a study of cytomegalovirus exposure and HLA in healthy donors. It was with 60 Vbeta and 13 Jbeta primers that the PCR ran. The data were produced by immunoSEQ multiplex PCR, yet TCRdb's version contains in-frame clones alone and is incomplete. In the table there are some 200,000 clones, almost 70% of which are singletons. The sample comprised PBMCs. Every receptor here comes from a man in his forties in good health and CMV-seropositive.

This clone was picked up a small number of times. The genes are TRBV27 and TRBJ1-5, with 7 positions matching TRBD1. V trimming: 2 bases; J trimming: 4 bases; junction bases outside the gene matches: 5. CDR1 is MNHEY, CDR2 SMNVEV, per germline (reference sequence). CDR3 length: 15 amino acids. The CDR3 DNA reads as TGTGCCAGCAGTTTAGAGGGGGCAATAAATCAGCCCCAGCATTTT. This gives the protein CASSLEGAINQPQHF.

The chain links TRBV19 to TRBJ1-2; tentatively, D is TRBD1 (5 bases). Germline V gene lookup returns CDR1 LNHDA and CDR2 SQIVND (reference sequence). The length of the CDR3 is 12 residues. With 6 bases removed from V and 7 bases from J, the gap between germline ends came to 12 bases. The CDR3 DNA is TGTGCCAGTAGCTTTGGGGCGCTTGGCTACACCTTC. Protein sequence: CASSFGALGYTF.

Only one count was recorded for this clone. The chain has TRBV5-1 and TRBJ2-5, with 12 bases matching TRBD1. Germline loops: CDR1 SGHRS, CDR2 YFSETQ. J gave up 11 bases and V 1 base, and 9 bases lay outside the gene matches. The CDR3 extends over 15 amino acids. Here the CDR3 reads CASSLLGQGAQEQYF. The CDR3 nucleotides read TGCGCCAGCAGCTTGCTGGGACAGGGGGCGCAAGAGCAGTACTTC. The full variable domain, in which reference TRBV5-1 and TRBJ2-5 provide the parts outside the CDR3, is KAGVTQTPRYLIKTRGQQVTLSCSPISGHRSVSWYQQTPGQGLQFLFEYFSETQRNKGNFPGRFSGRQFSNSRSEMNVSTLELGDSALYLCASSLLGQGAQEQYFGPGTRLLVL.

V and J are TRBV2 and TRBJ1-2; possibly TRBD1 for D (5 bases). Trimming pared 2 bases from V and 8 bases from J, leaving 24 bases between. There are 17 residues in the CDR3. From germline, CDR1 is SNHLY and CDR2 FYNNEI. The CDR3 region has the DNA TGTGCCAGCAGTGAAATACTACCGGCCCCAGGTGGGGCCGGCTACACCTTC. Translated: CASSEILPAPGGAGYTF.

This clone has only a few counts. The chain couples TRBV11-1 to TRBJ1-2; 12 bases are shared with TRBD1. The junction had 8 bases not matched to a gene; V was cut back by 5 bases and J by 7 bases. The CDR3 runs 15 residues. Germline CDR1 SGHAT, CDR2 FQDESV (reference sequence). The DNA for the CDR3 is TGTGCCAGCAGCCCCACTCCGGGACAGGGGGCTGGCTACACCTTC. It translates to CASSPTPGQGAGYTF.

The genes are TRBV18 and TRBJ1-6; D remains ambiguous. CDR3 length: 15 amino acids. Per the germline V gene, CDR1 is KGHSH and CDR2 is LQKENI. Deletions cut 8 bases from V and 0 bases from J, with 11 bases between. The CDR3 region has the DNA TGTGCCAGCCCGAGGGAAAGCTCCTATAATTCACCCCTCCACTTT. It encodes CASPRESSYNSPLHF. Full variable domain (remainder filled in from reference TRBV18 and TRBJ1-6): NAGVMQNPRHLVRRRGQEARLRCSPMKGHSHVYWYRQLPEEGLKFMVYLQKENIIDESGMPKERFSAEFPKEGPSILRIQQVVRGDSAAYFCASPRESSYNSPLHFGNGTRLTVT.

In its sample, this clone was seen once. This sequence joins TRBV18 and TRBJ2-3, with 8 bases lining up with TRBD2. J lost 2 bases, V lost 3 bases, and 7 bases had no gene match. Germline V CDR1 and CDR2: KGHSH, LQKENI. The CDR3 has 16 residues. The CDR3: CASSPVSGGPTDTQYF. For the CDR3, the DNA is TGTGCCAGCTCACCCGTAAGCGGGGGACCCACAGATACGCAGTATTTT.

V is TRBV5-4 and J is TRBJ2-7; D unclear. CDR3 length: 14 residues. V was clipped by 4 bases and J by 6 bases, with 17 bases between them. Germline CDR1 reads SGHNT; CDR2 reads YYREEE (reference sequence). The CDR3 bases are TGTGCCAGCAGCCCCTCGTCGTTAAGCCTCGAGCAGTACTTC. Its protein product is CASSPSSLSLEQYF.

This rearrangement joins TRBV11-2 to TRBJ2-5, with 7 bases that match TRBD2. The junction had 12 bases not matched to a gene; V was cut back by 6 bases and J by 2 bases. Germline assignment: CDR1 SGHAT and CDR2 FQNNGV. This CDR3 region has 16 residues. The CDR3 coding sequence is TGTGCCAGCAGTTCGGGTGTGGGACTAAGACAAGAGACCCAGTACTTC. Protein: CASSSGVGLRQETQYF. The full variable domain, completed using reference TRBV11-2 and TRBJ2-5, is EAGVAQSPRYKIIEKRQSVAFWCNPISGHATLYWYQQILGQGPKLLIQFQNNGVVDDSQLPKDRFSAERLKGVDSTLKIQPAKLEDSAVYLCASSSGVGLRQETQYFGPGTRLLVL.

This rearrangement joins TRBV27 to TRBJ2-1, with 9 nucleotides matching TRBD2. This CDR3 is built from 15 residues. Per the germline V gene, CDR1 is MNHEY and CDR2 is SMNVEV (reference sequence). Trimming at V came to 7 bases and at J to 3 bases, leaving 7 bases not matched to a gene. The CDR3 bases are TGTGCCAGCACCTTAGCGGGGGCCCACTACAATGAGCAGTTCTTC. Encoded protein: CASTLAGAHYNEQFF.

The V and J genes are TRBV6-6 and TRBJ2-1, with TRBD1 as a possible D gene (6 bases). The germline V gene encodes CDR1 MNHNY and CDR2 SVGAGI (reference sequence). The V end was cut by 5 bases, the J end by 7 bases, with 6 bases between. CDR3 length: 11 residues. This CDR3 reads CASSQGNEQFF. DNA for the CDR3: TGTGCCAGCAGTCAGGGGAATGAGCAGTTCTTC.

In this sample, this clone turned up once. The chain recombines TRBV11-2 with TRBJ2-7, with unresolved D. The CDR3 covers 16 residues. Germline values: CDR1 SGHAT, CDR2 FQNNGV. The V end lost 1 base, the J end lost 5 bases, and 18 bases lay between the germline ends. The CDR3 region is CASSLGPEISSNEQYF. CDR3 bases: TGTGCCAGCAGCTTAGGTCCCGAGATAAGTTCCAACGAGCAGTACTTC.

This chain links TRBV29-1 with TRBJ2-2, with 7 nucleotides matching TRBD2. The J segment lost 1 base and the V segment lost 7 bases, leaving 12 bases of the junction unmatched. The CDR3 covers 16 residues. Looked up from germline, CDR1 is SQVTM and CDR2 is ANQGSEA. The CDR3 DNA is TGCAGCGGGGGCGGGGGAATATCGGGGAACACCGGGGAGCTGTTTTTT. This sequence encodes CSGGGGISGNTGELFF.

The V gene is TRBV4-3, the J gene TRBJ2-3, with D uncertain. Germline V lookup: CDR1 LGHNA, CDR2 YSLEER. Trimming shortened V by 0 bases and J by 0 bases, and 10 bases separated the two germline ends. There are 16 residues in the CDR3. CDR3 amino acids: CASSQEYSLSTDTQYF. CDR3 in DNA: TGCGCCAGCAGCCAAGAATATAGCCTAAGCACAGATACGCAGTATTTT.

The rearrangement joins TRBV11-2 to TRBJ1-1; possibly TRBD1 for D (5 bases). Deletions cut 5 bases from V and 1 base from J, with 8 bases between. The CDR3 is 13 residues long. The germline CDR1 and CDR2 sequences are SGHAT and FQNNGV. CDR3 residues: CASSRTPNTEAFF. The CDR3 DNA reads TGTGCCAGCAGCCGGACACCGAACACTGAAGCTTTCTTT. Full variable domain (rest looked up from reference TRBV11-2 and TRBJ1-1): EAGVAQSPRYKIIEKRQSVAFWCNPISGHATLYWYQQILGQGPKLLIQFQNNGVVDDSQLPKDRFSAERLKGVDSTLKIQPAKLEDSAVYLCASSRTPNTEAFFGQGTRLTVV.

The chain links TRBV11-2 to TRBJ2-3; 7 nucleotides agree with TRBD2. V lost 2 bases, J lost 5 bases, and 1 base stayed unmatched. Germline CDR1 is SGHAT and CDR2 is FQNNGV. This CDR3 has 13 residues. The chain's CDR3 is CASSLLAVDTQYF. The CDR3 nucleotides are TGTGCCAGCAGCTTACTAGCGGTAGATACGCAGTATTTT.

CDR3 in amino acids: CASSLGASRGYGYTF. The DNA for the CDR3 is TGTGCCAGCAGCTTAGGGGCTTCTCGTGGCTATGGCTACACCTTC. The chain recombines TRBV7-2 with TRBJ1-2; D remains ambiguous. CDR1 is SGHTA and CDR2 is FQGNSA in the germline V gene. The V end was cut by 1 base, the J end by 4 bases, with 13 bases between. The CDR3 contains 15 residues.

The chain links TRBV5-1 to TRBJ2-7, with TRBD2 as a possible D gene (5 bases). The V gene lost 4 bases and the J gene lost 0 bases, with 20 bases spanning the gap. CDR1 is SGHRS, CDR2 YFSETQ, per germline. The CDR3 is made up of 17 amino acids. In DNA form, the CDR3 reads TGCGCCAGCAGCAGGGTACCTGGCCTAGCCCCCTCCTACGAGCAGTACTTC. It translates to CASSRVPGLAPSYEQYF. The complete variable domain, with remaining parts taken from reference TRBV5-1 and TRBJ2-7, reads KAGVTQTPRYLIKTRGQQVTLSCSPISGHRSVSWYQQTPGQGLQFLFEYFSETQRNKGNFPGRFSGRQFSNSRSEMNVSTLELGDSALYLCASSRVPGLAPSYEQYFGPGTRLTVT.

This rearrangement joins TRBV6-1 to TRBJ1-3, with D possibly TRBD1 on 6 matching bases. CDR1 and CDR2 (germline): MNHNS, SASEGT. V shed 4 bases and J shed 5 bases, with 9 bases lying between them. The CDR3 contains 13 residues. The CDR3 reads CASSAQGRNTIYF. The CDR3 DNA sequence: TGTGCCAGCAGTGCGCAGGGGCGAAACACCATATATTTT.

The chain combines TRBV4-3 with TRBJ2-5; a possible D gene is TRBD1 (5 bases). In germline, CDR1 is LGHNA, CDR2 YSLEER. There are 16 residues in the CDR3. Trimming pared 0 bases from V and 1 base from J, leaving 12 bases between. CDR3 sequence (DNA): TGCGCCAGCAGCCAAGATCTAGGCAGGGCCCAAGAGACCCAGTACTTC. Protein sequence: CASSQDLGRAQETQYF.

This clone was counted between two and nine times. The chain combines TRBV18 with TRBJ1-1, with 8 bases identical to TRBD1. V lost 2 bases to trimming and J lost 4 bases; unmatched junction nucleotides: 3. Germline-derived CDR1 and CDR2 are KGHSH and LQKENI. This CDR3 contains 14 residues. The CDR3 DNA reads as TGTGCCAGCTCACCATCAGGACAGGGCACTGAAGCTTTCTTT. It translates to CASSPSGQGTEAFF. Looking up the rest from reference TRBV18 and TRBJ1-1 gives the full variable domain: NAGVMQNPRHLVRRRGQEARLRCSPMKGHSHVYWYRQLPEEGLKFMVYLQKENIIDESGMPKERFSAEFPKEGPSILRIQQVVRGDSAAYFCASSPSGQGTEAFFGQGTRLTVV.

The CDR3 coding sequence is TGTGCCAGCAGTTTATCATCGGGGAACTATGGCTACACCTTC. It codes for CASSLSSGNYGYTF. The chain combines TRBV27 with TRBJ1-2; D gene unclear. CDR1 and CDR2 from the germline V gene are MNHEY and SMNVEV (reference sequence). The CDR3 loop spans 14 amino acids. Trimming stripped 0 bases from V and 2 bases from J, with 7 bases between.

The chain joins TRBV28 to TRBJ1-5; D possibly corresponds to TRBD1 (6 bases). CDR3 length: 16 residues. Germline V gene data show CDR1 as MDHEN and CDR2 as SYDVKM. The V and J ends lost 0 bases and 3 bases respectively, with 12 bases between them. The CDR3 protein is CASSLWYGTNNQPQHF. In DNA, the CDR3 is TGTGCCAGCAGTTTATGGTACGGGACAAACAATCAGCCCCAGCATTTT.

The chain combines TRBV10-3 with TRBJ2-3; 7 bases fit TRBD2. The length of the CDR3 is 18 residues. Trimming at V came to 0 bases and at J to 2 bases, leaving 11 bases not matched to a gene. Germline V gene sequence: CDR1 ENHRY, CDR2 SYGVKD. This CDR3 reads CAISESKGGRGVTDTQYF. CDR3 sequence (DNA): TGTGCCATCAGTGAGTCGAAAGGAGGGAGGGGTGTCACAGATACGCAGTATTTT.

V gene TRBV4-1 combines with J gene TRBJ1-2; D may be TRBD1 (5 bases). From germline, CDR1 is MGHRA and CDR2 YSYEKL. V lost 1 base, J lost 4 bases, and 13 bases lay in between. CDR3 length: 15 amino acids. DNA for the CDR3: TGCGCCAGCAGCCAAGTACCAGGGTTGGGCTATGGCTACACCTTC. This translates into CASSQVPGLGYGYTF.

Only a few counts were recorded for this clone. The genes are TRBV6-1 and TRBJ1-1; 7 positions match TRBD1. J lost 7 bases, V lost 1 base, and 9 bases had no gene match. The CDR3 contains 15 residues. CDR1 and CDR2 (germline): MNHNS, SASEGT. For the CDR3, the DNA is TGTGCCAGCAGTGAAGTTGGGACAGTTAGTCTTGAAGCTTTCTTT. This gives the protein CASSEVGTVSLEAFF.

This chain connects TRBV4-3 to TRBJ2-7, with D perhaps TRBD2 (6 bases). Deletions cut 0 bases from V and 2 bases from J, with 11 bases between. This CDR3 has 15 amino acids. Germline-derived CDR1 and CDR2 are LGHNA and YSLEER. The CDR3 loop reads CASSQDRAGTYEQYF. The CDR3 DNA reads as TGCGCCAGCAGCCAAGATCGGGCGGGAACCTACGAGCAGTACTTC.

This chain joins TRBV13 and TRBJ2-3; D uncertain. Trimming shortened V by 4 bases and J by 1 base, and 9 bases separated the two germline ends. Germline V gene lookup returns CDR1 PRHDT and CDR2 FYEKMQ (reference sequence). The CDR3 loop spans 14 amino acids. This CDR3 reads CASSSPGRTDTQYF. The CDR3 nucleotides read TGTGCCAGCAGCTCCCCGGGTCGCACAGATACGCAGTATTTT.

CDR3 in amino acids: CASSLEGQGNSYGYTF. CDR3 DNA sequence: TGTGCCAGCAGCTTAGAGGGACAGGGTAATTCCTATGGCTACACCTTC. V and J are TRBV7-6 and TRBJ1-2; 9 positions match TRBD1. This CDR3 has 16 residues. The germline V gene has CDR1 SGHVS and CDR2 FNYEAQ. Trimming removed 1 base from V and 4 bases from J; junction bases left unmatched: 7.

This clone was seen only a few times. The chain carries TRBV10-3 and TRBJ2-1; D might be TRBD1 (5 bases). The CDR3 contains 13 residues. V lost 3 bases to trimming and J lost 3 bases, with 6 bases between them. The germline V gene has CDR1 ENHRY and CDR2 SYGVKD. The CDR3 sequence: CAISEGDYNEQFF. The CDR3 coding sequence is TGTGCCATCAGTGAAGGGGACTACAATGAGCAGTTCTTC.